The 5 T cell receptor beta chains below come from one sample, sequenced in a study of control samples from healthy donors and cancer patients. This table comes from immunoSEQ multiplex PCR, and its TCRdb copy is limited to in-frame clones, with some not included. The top ten clones hold about 15% of a sample with about 95,000 clones, approximately 90% of them seen once. Input material: blood. The receptors come from a woman between 70 and 85 years old in good health.

The V and J genes are TRBV5-4 and TRBJ1-1; 8 nucleotides agree with TRBD1. Germline V gives CDR1 SGHNT, CDR2 YYREEE (reference sequence). The CDR3 runs 13 residues. Losses at the gene ends were 5 bases for V and 4 bases for J; bases not matched to a gene: 4. CDR3 coding DNA: TGTGCCAGCAGTTTGCAGGGGGCCACTGAAGCTTTCTTT. It codes for CASSLQGATEAFF.

This clone was observed a single time. V gene TRBV7-9 combines with J gene TRBJ1-6; D uncertain. From germline, CDR1 is SEHNR and CDR2 FQNEAQ (reference sequence). V was pared by 7 bases and J by 7 bases, with 8 bases between. This CDR3 is 12 amino acids long. The CDR3 protein is CASTGGNSPLHF. The CDR3 region has the DNA TGTGCCAGCACGGGAGGGAATTCACCCCTCCACTTT. The variable domain in full, with the rest retrieved from reference TRBV7-9 and TRBJ1-6, is DTGVSQNPRHKITKRGQNVTFRCDPISEHNRLYWYRQTLGQGPEFLTYFQNEAQLEKSRLLSDRFSAERPKGSFSTLEIQRTEQGDSAMYLCASTGGNSPLHFGNGTRLTVT.

The CDR3 is CASSSLQGAAYEQYF. CDR3 nucleotide sequence: TGTGCCAGCAGTTCACTACAGGGGGCAGCCTACGAGCAGTACTTC. This sequence joins TRBV27 and TRBJ2-7; 9 bases match TRBD1. After removal of 4 bases from V and 2 bases from J, the junction contained 6 bases not matched to a gene. Germline V gene data show CDR1 as MNHEY and CDR2 as SMNVEV (reference sequence). The CDR3 is 15 amino acids.

The chain links TRBV7-9 to TRBJ2-5; D is perhaps TRBD1 (6 bases). The germline gives CDR1 SEHNR, CDR2 FQNEAQ (reference sequence). The length of the CDR3 is 14 residues. Trimming removed 7 bases from V and 2 bases from J, with 14 bases in between. Written as DNA, the CDR3 is TGTGCCAGCACCCGAGGGACAACTCAAGAGACCCAGTACTTC. Amino acids: CASTRGTTQETQYF.

This chain joins TRBV27 and TRBJ1-2, with D maybe TRBD1 (6 bases). CDR3 size: 13 residues. Trimming took 6 bases from V and 8 from J, leaving 16 bases between them. Germline CDR1 and CDR2: MNHEY and SMNVEV (reference sequence). CDR3 protein: CASRRDISEGYTF. Written as DNA, the CDR3 is TGTGCCAGCAGGCGGGACATTAGCGAAGGCTACACCTTC.